The 13 T cell receptor beta chains below come from one sample, sequenced in a study of blood T cells in healthy people across ages. A second PCR, run for about 7 to 11 cycles, used a sample-barcoded 5' primer plus a J-beta primer mix. TCRdb used MiXCR to reprocess the 5' RACE reads, holding one entry per CDR3 protein. This table holds about 1.4 million distinct CDR3 sequences, 45% to 70% found once. The source material was blood. All receptors come from a man younger than 35 in good health.

The chain couples TRBV6-2 or TRBV6-3 to TRBJ2-2; D is ambiguous. Trimming removed 6 bases from V and 7 bases from J, with 12 bases in between. Germline V gives CDR1 MNHEY, CDR2 SVGEGT. The CDR3 has 13 amino acids. The CDR3 protein is CASSLSFGGELFF. In DNA form, the CDR3 reads TGTGCCAGCAGCCTATCTTTCGGCGGGGAGCTGTTTTTT.

J is TRBJ2-3 and V is TRBV7-2, with TRBD2 as a possible D gene (7 bases). The V end lost 5 bases, the J end lost 4 bases, and 31 bases lay between the germline ends. Germline V gene data show CDR1 as SGHTA and CDR2 as FQGNSA. The CDR3 runs to 20 residues. CDR3 sequence reads: CASSERGRGELAGASDTQYF. The CDR3 DNA reads as TGTGCCAGCAGCGAAAGGGGCAGGGGTGAACTGGCGGGAGCGTCAGATACGCAGTATTTT.

The CDR3 DNA is TGTGCCAGCAGCGTAGGAGCGGACTTGATCTACGAGCAGTACTTC. Translated, it gives CASSVGADLIYEQYF. This chain joins TRBV9 and TRBJ2-4, with D maybe TRBD2 (5 bases). TRBJ2-7 matches the DNA end more closely, so the J call is doubtful. Germline V lookup: CDR1 SGDLS, CDR2 YYNGEE. The CDR3 covers 15 residues.

CDR3 bases: TGTGCCAGCAGATCTACAGGGGCGAATCAGCCCCAGCATTTT. It is translated as CASRSTGANQPQHF. The J gene is TRBJ1-5, the V gene TRBV12-3 or TRBV12-4, with TRBD1 matching 7 bases. The junction had 6 bases not matched to a gene; V was cut back by 6 bases and J by 4 bases. This CDR3 is built from 14 residues.

This clonotype was seen a few times. The rearrangement uses TRBV6-1 and TRBJ1-2; tentative D call: TRBD1 (5 bases). There are 15 residues in the CDR3. Trimming removed 7 bases at V and 4 bases at J, with 19 bases between. Germline V gene sequence: CDR1 MNHNS, CDR2 SASEGT. The CDR3 region has the DNA TGTGCCAGCAAAGGGACGCCCAAAAGAATCTATGGCTACACCTTC. It yields the protein CASKGTPKRIYGYTF.

The chain uses TRBV24-1 and TRBJ1-6, with 7 positions matching TRBD1. The CDR3 has 13 residues. Germline V gene data show CDR1 as KGHDR and CDR2 as SFDVKD. The V gene end was trimmed by 3 bases and the J gene end by 12 bases; junction bases not matched to a gene: 4. DNA of the CDR3: TGTGCCACCAGTGATGGACAGGATCGACCCCTCCACTTT. Its protein product is CATSDGQDRPLHF.

This clonotype appeared a few times. The chain employs TRBV12-3 or TRBV12-4 and TRBJ1-1; 7 bases map to TRBD1. CDR3 size: 14 residues. The ends lost 8 bases at V and 4 bases at J; junction bases unmatched: 10. The DNA of the CDR3 is TGTGCCAGCGGAGGGGGCAATGGGAGCACTGAAGCTTTCTTT. Its protein product is CASGGGNGSTEAFF.

The chain carries TRBV7-6 and TRBJ1-2; a possible D gene is TRBD1 (6 bases). CDR3 length: 16 residues. From germline, CDR1 is SGHVS and CDR2 FNYEAQ. V lost 1 base, J lost 4 bases, and 16 bases lay in between. This CDR3 reads CASSLEVGGLAYGYTF. CDR3 sequence (DNA): TGTGCCAGCAGCTTAGAGGTGGGGGGGCTGGCCTATGGCTACACCTTC.

The V gene is TRBV6-6, the J gene TRBJ1-3; D is unclear. Germline values: CDR1 MNHNY, CDR2 SVGAGI (reference sequence). The CDR3 has 14 residues. V lost 2 bases, J lost 2 bases, and 7 bases lay in between. The CDR3 coding sequence is TGTGCCAGCAGTTACAGAGGGACTGGAAACACCATATATTTT. This encodes CASSYRGTGNTIYF.

This clonotype was seen just once. The chain has TRBV29-1 and TRBJ1-4, with D tentatively TRBD1 (6 bases). The CDR3 contains 14 residues. The germline CDR1 and CDR2 sequences are SQVTM and ANQGSEA. The V and J ends lost 6 bases and 8 bases respectively, with 19 bases between them. The CDR3 nucleotides read TGCAGCGTGCTCAGGTCGGGGGGCGGCGAAAAACTGTTTTTT. Translated: CSVLRSGGGEKLFF.

J is TRBJ1-4 and V is TRBV4-3; no clear D gene. The CDR3 length is 15 residues. V lost 2 bases, J lost 0 bases, and 7 bases lay in between. Germline CDR1 and CDR2: LGHNA and YSLEER. CDR3 nucleotides: TGCGCCAGCAGCCAATACATAGCAACTAATGAAAAACTGTTTTTT. Protein sequence: CASSQYIATNEKLFF.

The chain joins TRBV10-3 to TRBJ1-2; 12 bases are shared with TRBD1. Germline V CDR1 and CDR2: ENHRY, SYGVKD. This CDR3 spans 16 amino acids. V lost 3 bases, J lost 8 bases, and 10 bases stayed unmatched. The chain's CDR3 is CAISDGTGGETLGYTF. CDR3 coding DNA: TGTGCCATCAGTGATGGGACAGGGGGCGAGACTCTCGGCTACACCTTC.

A remark on this clonotype: An end of the junction differs from the germline gene, which may be a read error. The chain recombines TRBV14 with TRBJ2-3; the D gene could be TRBD1 or TRBD2 (5 bases each). CDR1 is SGHDN, CDR2 FVKESK, per germline. There are 15 residues in the CDR3. The CDR3 DNA is TGTGCCAGCAGCCCCTACGATGGGGGTCAAGATACGCAGAATTTT. The encoded protein is CASSPYDGGQDTQNF.